This record covers a single TCR beta chain. Its specificity is unknown. This record comes from a study of graft-versus-host responses after intestinal transplantation. General study points: Allografts carried high graft-versus-host to host-versus-graft clonal ratios in patients having graft-donor T cell macrochimerism.

The CDR3 is 16 amino acids. The ends lost 2 bases at V and 0 bases at J; junction bases unmatched: 0. Germline assignment: CDR1 SEHNR and CDR2 FQNEAQ (reference sequence). Intraepithelial plus lamina propria lymphocytes were released by processing graft tissue. Profiling relied on immunoSEQ multiplex PCR, and the TCRdb table lists in-frame clones only, not all of them. The sample shows more than 13,000 clones, approximately 70% of them seen only once. This receptor was obtained from a human patient who received an intestinal transplant, so some T cells may come from the graft donor. Sequencing used ileum tissue, obtained 700 to 800 days after intestinal transplantation. V and J are TRBV7-9 and TRBJ2-6, with TRBD1 matching 8 bases. The CDR3 loop is CASSLTGGSGANVLTF. In nucleotides, the CDR3 is TGTGCCAGCAGCTTAACAGGGGGCTCTGGGGCCAACGTCCTGACTTTC.